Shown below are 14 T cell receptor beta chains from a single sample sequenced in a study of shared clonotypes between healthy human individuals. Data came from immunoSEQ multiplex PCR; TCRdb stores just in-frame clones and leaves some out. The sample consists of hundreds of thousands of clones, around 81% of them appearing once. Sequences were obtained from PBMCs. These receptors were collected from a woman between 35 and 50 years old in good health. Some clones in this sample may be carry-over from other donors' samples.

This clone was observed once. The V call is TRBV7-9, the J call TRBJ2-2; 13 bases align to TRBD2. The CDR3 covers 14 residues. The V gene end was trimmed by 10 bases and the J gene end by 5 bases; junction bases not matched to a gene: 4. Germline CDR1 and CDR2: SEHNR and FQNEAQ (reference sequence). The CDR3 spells CATGTSGKTGELFF. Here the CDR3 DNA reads TGTGCCACCGGGACTAGCGGGAAAACCGGGGAGCTGTTTTTT.

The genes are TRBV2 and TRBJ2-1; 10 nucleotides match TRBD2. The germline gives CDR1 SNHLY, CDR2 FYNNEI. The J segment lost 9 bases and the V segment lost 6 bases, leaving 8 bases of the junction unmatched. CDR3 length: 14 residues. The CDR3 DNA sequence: TGTGCCAGCAGGCGCCTAGCGGGAGTCGTTGAGCAGTTCTTC. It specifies CASRRLAGVVEQFF.

CDR3 loop: CASSEPGASGTYEQYF. In DNA, the CDR3 is TGTGCCAGCAGTGAACCGGGGGCTAGCGGGACCTACGAGCAGTACTTC. J is TRBJ2-7 and V is TRBV2; 9 positions match TRBD2. Trimming cost V 2 bases and J 2 bases; bases outside gene matches: 7. CDR3 length: 16 residues. CDR1 is SNHLY and CDR2 is FYNNEI in the germline V gene.

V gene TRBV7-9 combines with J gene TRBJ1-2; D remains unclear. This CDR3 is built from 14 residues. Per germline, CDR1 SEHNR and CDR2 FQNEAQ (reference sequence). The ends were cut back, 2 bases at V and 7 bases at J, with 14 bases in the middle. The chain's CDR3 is CASSLTSGWLGYTF. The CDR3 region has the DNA TGTGCCAGCAGCTTAACCTCGGGTTGGCTTGGCTACACCTTC.

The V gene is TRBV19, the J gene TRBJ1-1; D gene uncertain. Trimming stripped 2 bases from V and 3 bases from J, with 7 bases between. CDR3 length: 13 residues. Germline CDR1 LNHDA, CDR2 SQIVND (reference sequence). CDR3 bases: TGTGCCAGTAGTATATCGCAGTACACTGAAGCTTTCTTT. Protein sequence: CASSISQYTEAFF.

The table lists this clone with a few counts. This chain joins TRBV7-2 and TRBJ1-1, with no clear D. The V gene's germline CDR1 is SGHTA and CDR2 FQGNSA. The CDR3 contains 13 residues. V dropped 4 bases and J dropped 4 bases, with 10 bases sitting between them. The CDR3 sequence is CASSSTRTTEAFF. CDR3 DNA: TGTGCCAGCAGCTCGACTCGAACCACTGAAGCTTTCTTT.

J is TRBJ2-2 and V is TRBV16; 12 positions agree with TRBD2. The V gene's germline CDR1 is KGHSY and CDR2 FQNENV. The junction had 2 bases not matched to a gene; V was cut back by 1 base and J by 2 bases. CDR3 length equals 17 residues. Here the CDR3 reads CASSQFGLAGNTGELFF. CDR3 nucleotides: TGTGCCAGCAGCCAATTCGGACTAGCGGGAAACACCGGGGAGCTGTTTTTT.

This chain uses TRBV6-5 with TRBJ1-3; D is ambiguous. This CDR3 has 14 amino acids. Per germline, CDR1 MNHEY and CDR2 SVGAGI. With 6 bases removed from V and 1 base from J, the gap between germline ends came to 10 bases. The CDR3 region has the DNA TGTGCCAGCAGCCCCCAGCAGTCTGGAAACACCATATATTTT. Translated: CASSPQQSGNTIYF.

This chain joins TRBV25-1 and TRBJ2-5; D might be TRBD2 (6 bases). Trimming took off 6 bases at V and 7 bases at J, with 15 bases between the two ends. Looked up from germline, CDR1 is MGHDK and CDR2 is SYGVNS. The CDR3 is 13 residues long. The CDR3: CASRSRGGVTQYF. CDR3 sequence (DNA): TGTGCCAGCAGGTCTCGGGGCGGGGTGACCCAGTACTTC. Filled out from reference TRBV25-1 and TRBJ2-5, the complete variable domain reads EADIYQTPRYLVIGTGKKITLECSQTMGHDKMYWYQQDPGMELHLIHYSYGVNSTEKGDLSSESTVSRIRTEHFPLTLESARPSHTSQYLCASRSRGGVTQYFGPGTRLLVL.

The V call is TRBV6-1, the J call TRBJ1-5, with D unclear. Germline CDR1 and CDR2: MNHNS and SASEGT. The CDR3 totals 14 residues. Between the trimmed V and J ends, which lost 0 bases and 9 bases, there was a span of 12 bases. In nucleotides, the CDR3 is TGTGCCAGCAGTGAAGCAGGAGGCCTCGGGCCCCAGCATTTT. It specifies CASSEAGGLGPQHF.

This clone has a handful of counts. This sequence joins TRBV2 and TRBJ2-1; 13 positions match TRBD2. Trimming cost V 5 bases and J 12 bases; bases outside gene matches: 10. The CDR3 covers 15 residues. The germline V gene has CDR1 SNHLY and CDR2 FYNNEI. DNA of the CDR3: TGTGCCAGCAGTCAGACTAGCGGGAGGAACCTAGGGCAGTTCTTC. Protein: CASSQTSGRNLGQFF.

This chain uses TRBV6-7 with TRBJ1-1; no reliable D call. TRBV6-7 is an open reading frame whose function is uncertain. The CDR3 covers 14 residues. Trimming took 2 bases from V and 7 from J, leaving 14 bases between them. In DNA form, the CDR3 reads TGTGCCAGCAGTTACGTAGGGAGTGGGGATGAAGCTTTCTTT. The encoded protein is CASSYVGSGDEAFF.

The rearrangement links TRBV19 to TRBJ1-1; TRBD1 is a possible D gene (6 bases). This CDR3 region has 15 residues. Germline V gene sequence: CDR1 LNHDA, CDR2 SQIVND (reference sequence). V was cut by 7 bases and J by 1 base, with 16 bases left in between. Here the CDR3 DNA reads TGTGCCAGTACCCTCGGGGGCGGCGGGAACACTGAAGCTTTCTTT. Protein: CASTLGGGGNTEAFF.

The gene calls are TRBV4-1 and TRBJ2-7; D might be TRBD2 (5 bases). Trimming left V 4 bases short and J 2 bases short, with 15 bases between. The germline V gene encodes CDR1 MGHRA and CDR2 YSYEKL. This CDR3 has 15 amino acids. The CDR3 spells CASSPGVAQPYEQYF. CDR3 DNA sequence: TGCGCCAGCAGCCCCGGAGTAGCGCAACCCTACGAGCAGTACTTC.